This TCR beta chain is drawn from a study of blood T cell repertoires in COVID-19. Study-level background: COVID-19 samples from acute and convalescent phases originated in the United States, Italy and Spain. The cDNA or gDNA used as material had been derived from T cells, B-cell-depleted T cells, or PBMCs.

Trimming took off 5 bases at V and 5 bases at J, with 22 bases between the two ends. Per germline, CDR1 LNHDA and CDR2 SQIVND (reference sequence). The CDR3 consists of 16 residues. While infection was still active, Seattle patients were enrolled and then followed longitudinally. In the study's own analysis: Amplification with reference gene primers provided the estimates of nucleated cell counts. Clones were read by immunoSEQ multiplex PCR, and TCRdb kept only the in-frame ones, dropping some. V and J calls and clone size follow that table, whereas D and trimming were derived from the DNA. The sample contains about 64,000 clones, 78% of which appear only once.

The sequenced sample was peripheral blood. The chain joins TRBV19 to TRBJ2-7; perhaps TRBD2 as D (6 bases). This clonotype originated in a man aged 55 to 70 with COVID-19, enrolled during active disease. The CDR3 bases are TGTGCCAGTAGTTCCCTCGGGACTTCTCTCGCCCACGAGCAGTACTTC. It yields the protein CASSSLGTSLAHEQYF.